The sequence of this TCR beta chain was determined in a study of T cell repertoires in ileal Crohn's disease. For the study at large: M6 samples are neoterminal ileum biopsies from postoperative colonoscopy.

Time point specified: neoterminal ileum biopsy at postoperative endoscopy, about 6 months after surgery. V lost 3 bases to trimming and J lost 7 bases, with 9 bases between them. Germline V lookup: CDR1 WNHNN, CDR2 SYGVQD (reference sequence). The CDR3 loop spans 12 amino acids. The study, taken as a whole, reports: The median delay to postoperative endoscopy was around 7.1 months.

As concerns this clone: Its antigen is unidentified.

Measured with immunoSEQ multiplex PCR; TCRdb has only the in-frame clones, and not every one. Of about 11,000 clones listed, roughly two thirds are singletons. The origin of this receptor is an adult with Crohn's disease. The sample consisted of ileal tissue. The chain combines TRBV10-1 with TRBJ1-1; D uncertain. The CDR3 reads CASSETGIEAFF. CDR3 in DNA: TGCGCCAGCAGTGAAACGGGGATTGAAGCTTTCTTT.